This T cell receptor beta chain stems from a study of vaccination and CD4 T cells after COVID-19. About the study: Timing of post-vaccine sample collection was a median 72 days after dose two, with a range of 14 to 241. General study results and limits: Spike mono-reactivity was found in 304 of the 307 vaccine-specific clones identified in convalescent patients. A comparatively limited set of convalescent patients was examined, with no early post-infection timepoints.

This clonotype was recorded a few times. No antigen is known for it. The CDR3 is made up of 15 amino acids. Germline loops: CDR1 ENHRY, CDR2 SYGVKD. Germline trimming cut 4 bases from V and 14 bases from J; bases unmatched to any gene: 11. With the Oncomine TCR Beta short-read assay, DNA from cultured CD4+ T cells was sequenced. TCRdb re-called the PCR reads with MiXCR, one entry per CDR3 protein. In the table there are over 10,000 distinct CDR3 sequences, 60% of which are singletons. Treatment in this sample: approximately nine-day PBMC culture with coronavirus spike peptide pools or control peptides (ViraFEST assay). ViraFEST stimulated the growth of antigen-specific T cells using peptide pools and subsequently profiled their TCRs by sequencing.

This clonotype was obtained from a human donor who had recovered from COVID-19. The V gene is TRBV10-3, the J gene TRBJ1-6; 10 bases line up with TRBD1. The sequenced sample was CD4+ T cells from blood, cultured in vitro. CDR3 loop: CAISAGTGALGSLHF. DNA of the CDR3: TGTGCCATCAGTGCTGGGACAGGGGCCCTGGGGTCCCTCCACTTT.